This T cell receptor beta chain is from a study of blood T cell repertoires in COVID-19. Assay: immunoSEQ multiplex PCR; the TCRdb copy retains only in-frame clones and omits some. Of 400,000 to 450,000 clones in the sample, about nine tenths were seen once. The sample comprised peripheral blood. This TCR derives from a woman between 40 and 50 years old with COVID-19, enrolled during active disease.

In DNA, the CDR3 is TGTGCCAGCAGTAAACGACAGGACCATGAAAAACTGTTTTTT. Protein: CASSKRQDHEKLFF. The chain combines TRBV6-5 with TRBJ1-4; possibly TRBD1 for D (6 bases). The CDR3 length is 14 residues. Trimming removed 5 bases at V and 6 bases at J, with 13 bases between. The V gene's germline CDR1 is MNHEY and CDR2 SVGAGI.